This T cell receptor (beta chain) was sequenced during a study of CD8+ T cells in alopecia areata. As to treatment: oral pan-JAK inhibitor, 5-10 mg twice daily. Alopecia areata patients provided lesional scalp punch biopsies and peripheral blood. Overall study findings and caveats: There were also resident alphabeta T cells of normal skin sequenced in scalp samples.

The CDR3 extends over 14 amino acids. The V end lost 2 bases, the J end lost 1 base, and 8 bases lay between the germline ends. Germline V lookup: CDR1 MNHNY, CDR2 SVGAGI (reference sequence). Sequencing templates came from extracted RNA that was reverse transcribed into cDNA. Using immunoSEQ multiplex PCR, the repertoire was profiled, and TCRdb retains in-frame clones only, with some absent. The sample holds under 350,000 clones, more than 45% seen once. Details on this clone: No antigen is known for it.

The sample consisted of CD4+ T cells sorted from blood, taken at week 24, from a patient treated with tofacitinib. The chain is built from TRBV6-6 and TRBJ1-1; maybe TRBD1 (5 bases). The source is a human donor with alopecia areata. This CDR3 is CASSYQGTNTEAFF. CDR3 nucleotides: TGTGCCAGCAGTTACCAGGGAACGAACACTGAAGCTTTCTTT.